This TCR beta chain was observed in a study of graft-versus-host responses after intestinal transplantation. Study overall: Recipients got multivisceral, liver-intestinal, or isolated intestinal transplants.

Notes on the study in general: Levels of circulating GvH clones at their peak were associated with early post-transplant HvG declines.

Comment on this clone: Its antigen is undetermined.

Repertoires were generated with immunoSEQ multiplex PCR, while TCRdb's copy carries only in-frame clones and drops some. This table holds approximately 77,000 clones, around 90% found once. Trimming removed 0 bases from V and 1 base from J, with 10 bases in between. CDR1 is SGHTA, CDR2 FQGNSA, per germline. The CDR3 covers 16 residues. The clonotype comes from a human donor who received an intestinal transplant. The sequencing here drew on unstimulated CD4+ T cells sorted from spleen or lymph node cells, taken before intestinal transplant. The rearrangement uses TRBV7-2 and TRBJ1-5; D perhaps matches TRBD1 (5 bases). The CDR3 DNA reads TGTGCCAGCAGCTTAGCAGGGGCGGGAAGCAATCAGCCCCAGCATTTT. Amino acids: CASSLAGAGSNQPQHF.